This T cell receptor beta chain was identified in a study of T cell responses to AZD1222 COVID-19 vaccine. Study-wide results and limits: Spike-specific TCR breadth and depth both grew after two AZD1222 doses. With dominance at 160-218 and 743-854, vaccine-associated CD4 TCRs spanned spike.

In the case of this clone: Its antigen is unknown.

Analyses pooled second doses at about 4 or about 12 weeks. Germline CDR1 reads MNHNY; CDR2 reads SVGAGI (reference sequence). This CDR3 contains 11 residues. V was pared by 6 bases and J by 14 bases, with 13 bases between. Sequencing was performed with immunoSEQ multiplex PCR; in TCRdb, only in-frame clones are kept and a portion is missing. The sample includes 75,000 to 100,000 clones, 80% to 95% of them seen just once. This specimen consisted of peripheral blood, obtained 28 days after the second AZD1222 dose. This chain links TRBV6-6 with TRBJ1-4; D may be TRBD1 (5 bases). The clonotype comes from an adult who received the AZD1222 COVID-19 vaccine. Here the CDR3 reads CASREQGRLFF. The CDR3 DNA follows: TGTGCCAGCAGAGAGCAGGGTAGGCTGTTTTTT.